Below are 13 T cell receptor beta chains sequenced from a single sample in a study of monozygotic twins with inflammatory bowel disease. Using the 5' RACE reads, TCRdb records one entry per CDR3 protein without DNA. Found here are over 90,000 distinct CDR3 sequences; the top ten clones hold less than 2%. Sequencing was carried out using blood. The receptors here all came from a human donor with ulcerative colitis or Crohn's disease, or a healthy co-twin of an affected twin (not recorded which).

The J gene is TRBJ2-7, the V gene TRBV9; TCRdb returns TRBD2, unconfirmable since there is no DNA. Germline V gene data show CDR1 as SGDLS and CDR2 as YYNGEE. This CDR3 comprises 15 residues. The CDR3 loop reads CASSVAAGGPYEQYF.

CDR3 sequence: CASSLLGLALHEQFF. The gene calls are TRBV12-3 or TRBV12-4 and TRBJ2-1; TCRdb's assignment of TRBD2 cannot be checked, as there is no DNA. CDR3 size: 15 residues.

The J gene is TRBJ2-5, the V gene TRBV5-6. This CDR3 is 15 amino acids long. Germline CDR1 reads SGHDT; CDR2 reads YYEEEE. CDR3 amino acids: CASSFRTVDQETQYF.

The chain uses TRBV3-1 and TRBJ2-7; checking the TCRdb D call of TRBD2 is not possible without DNA. The CDR3 runs 18 residues. Germline CDR1 and CDR2: LGHDT and YNNKEL (reference sequence). CDR3 amino acids: CASSRGLAGGPLIREQYF.

V is TRBV12-3 or TRBV12-4 and J is TRBJ1-5; TCRdb selects TRBD1, and the lack of DNA leaves this call unchecked. This CDR3 has 17 residues. CDR3 sequence: CASSLRGDPYSNQPQHF.

The chain couples TRBV28 to TRBJ2-4; TCRdb's D gene call, TRBD1, goes unchecked for lack of DNA. The CDR3 spans 12 residues. Germline CDR1 MDHEN, CDR2 SYDVKM. The CDR3 sequence: CSSGGRRNIQYF.

The rearrangement uses TRBV7-2 and TRBJ1-5; the TCRdb D gene call, TRBD1, has no DNA to confirm it. This CDR3 is 15 amino acids long. From germline, CDR1 is SGHTA and CDR2 FQGNSA. The CDR3 loop reads CASSNNRYRVQPQHF.

The rearrangement uses TRBV5-1 and TRBJ2-5; TCRdb outputs TRBD1, but without DNA this stays unchecked. Germline CDR1 and CDR2: SGHRS and YFSETQ. This CDR3 spans 14 amino acids. The CDR3 loop reads CASSLVGDGETQYF. Full variable domain (rest looked up from reference TRBV5-1 and TRBJ2-5): KAGVTQTPRYLIKTRGQQVTLSCSPISGHRSVSWYQQTPGQGLQFLFEYFSETQRNKGNFPGRFSGRQFSNSRSEMNVSTLELGDSALYLCASSLVGDGETQYFGPGTRLLVL.

V is TRBV15 and J is TRBJ2-4. The CDR3 consists of 13 residues. Germline-derived CDR1 and CDR2 are LNHNV and YYDKDF (reference sequence). The chain's CDR3 is CATSMDPQNIQYF.

The rearrangement joins TRBV20-1 to TRBJ2-3; with no DNA, the TCRdb D assignment of TRBD1 cannot be verified. The CDR3 is made up of 12 amino acids. Per germline, CDR1 DFQATT and CDR2 SNEGSKA (reference sequence). CDR3 sequence: CSALTRGNTQYF.

V is TRBV3-1 and J is TRBJ1-1. CDR1 is LGHDT and CDR2 is YNNKEL in the germline V gene (reference sequence). The CDR3 is 12 residues long. CDR3 in amino acids: CASSPSYTEAFF.

The gene calls are TRBV7-2 and TRBJ2-1. Germline V gene sequence: CDR1 SGHTA, CDR2 FQGNSA. This CDR3 spans 14 amino acids. This CDR3 reads CASSLDHRRNEQFF.

The chain combines TRBV11-2 with TRBJ2-1; checking the TCRdb D call of TRBD2 is not possible without DNA. This CDR3 has 18 amino acids. Germline V gene sequence: CDR1 SGHAT, CDR2 FQNNGV. CDR3 sequence reads: CASSQTRLAGVGYNEQFF.